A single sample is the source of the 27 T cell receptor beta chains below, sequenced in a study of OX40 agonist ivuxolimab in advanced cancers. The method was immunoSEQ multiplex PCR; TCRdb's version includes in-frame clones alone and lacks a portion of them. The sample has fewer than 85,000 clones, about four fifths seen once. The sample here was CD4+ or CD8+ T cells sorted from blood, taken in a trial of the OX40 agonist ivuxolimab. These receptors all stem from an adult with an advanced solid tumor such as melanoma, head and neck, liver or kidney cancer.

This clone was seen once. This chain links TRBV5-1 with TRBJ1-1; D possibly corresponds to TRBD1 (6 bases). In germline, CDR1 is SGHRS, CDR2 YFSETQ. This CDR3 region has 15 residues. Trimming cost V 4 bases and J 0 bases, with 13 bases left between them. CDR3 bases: TGCGCCAGCAGCCCCCAGGGGATTATGAACACTGAAGCTTTCTTT. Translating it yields CASSPQGIMNTEAFF.

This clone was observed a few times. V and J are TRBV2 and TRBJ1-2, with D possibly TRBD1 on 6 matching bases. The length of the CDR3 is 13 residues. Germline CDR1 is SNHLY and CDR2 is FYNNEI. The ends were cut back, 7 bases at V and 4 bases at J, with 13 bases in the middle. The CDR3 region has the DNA TGTGCCAGCAACCCCGGGGGCGGCTATGGCTACACCTTC. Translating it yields CASNPGGGYGYTF.

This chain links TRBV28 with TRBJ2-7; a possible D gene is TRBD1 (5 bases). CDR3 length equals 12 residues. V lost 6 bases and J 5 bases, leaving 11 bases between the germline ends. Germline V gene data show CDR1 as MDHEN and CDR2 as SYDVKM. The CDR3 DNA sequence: TGTGCCAGCAGGGCAGGGTATAACGAGCAGTACTTC. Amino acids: CASRAGYNEQYF. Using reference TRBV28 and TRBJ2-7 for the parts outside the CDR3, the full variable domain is DVKVTQSSRYLVKRTGEKVFLECVQDMDHENMFWYRQDPGLGLRLIYFSYDVKMKEKGDIPEGYSVSREKKERFSLILESASTNQTSMYLCASRAGYNEQYFGPGTRLTVT.

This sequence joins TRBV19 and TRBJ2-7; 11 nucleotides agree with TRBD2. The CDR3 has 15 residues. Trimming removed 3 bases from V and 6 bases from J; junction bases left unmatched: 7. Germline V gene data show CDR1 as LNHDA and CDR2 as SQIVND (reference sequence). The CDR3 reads CASSIGTSGQREQYF. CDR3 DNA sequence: TGTGCCAGTAGTATTGGGACTAGCGGCCAACGCGAGCAGTACTTC.

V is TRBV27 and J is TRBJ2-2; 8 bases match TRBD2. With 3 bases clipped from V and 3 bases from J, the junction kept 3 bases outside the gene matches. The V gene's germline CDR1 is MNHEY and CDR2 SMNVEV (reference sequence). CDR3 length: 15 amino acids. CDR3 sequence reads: CASSLSGSYTGELFF. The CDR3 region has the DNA TGTGCCAGCAGTTTGAGCGGGAGTTACACCGGGGAGCTGTTTTTT.

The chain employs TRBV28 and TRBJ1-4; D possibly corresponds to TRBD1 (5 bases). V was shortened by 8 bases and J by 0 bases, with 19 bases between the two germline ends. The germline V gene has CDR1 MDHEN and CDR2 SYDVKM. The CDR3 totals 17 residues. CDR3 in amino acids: CASGATGDFATNEKLFF. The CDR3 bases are TGTGCCAGCGGGGCTACAGGAGACTTTGCAACTAATGAAAAACTGTTTTTT.

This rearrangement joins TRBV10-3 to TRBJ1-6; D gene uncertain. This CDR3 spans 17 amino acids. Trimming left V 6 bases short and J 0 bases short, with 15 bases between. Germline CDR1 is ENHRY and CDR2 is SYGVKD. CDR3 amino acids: CAISAGSQGSYNSPLHF. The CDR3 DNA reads TGTGCCATCAGCGCGGGGTCCCAAGGCTCCTATAATTCACCCCTCCACTTT.

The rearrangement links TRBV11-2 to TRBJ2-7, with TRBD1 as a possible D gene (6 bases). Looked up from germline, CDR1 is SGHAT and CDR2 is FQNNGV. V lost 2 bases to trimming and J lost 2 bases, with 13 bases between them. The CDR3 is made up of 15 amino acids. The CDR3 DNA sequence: TGTGCCAGCAGCTTATCCAGGGGCAGGGCCTACGAGCAGTACTTC. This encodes CASSLSRGRAYEQYF.

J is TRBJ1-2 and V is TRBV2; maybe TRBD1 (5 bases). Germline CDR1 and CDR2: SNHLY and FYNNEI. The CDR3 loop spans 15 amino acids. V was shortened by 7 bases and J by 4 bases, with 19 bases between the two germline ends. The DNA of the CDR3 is TGTGCCAGCACCCTAAAAGGGACTTTGACCTATGGCTACACCTTC. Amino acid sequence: CASTLKGTLTYGYTF.

The CDR3 loop is CASSPPLAGGHEKLFF. The CDR3 region has the DNA TGTGCCAGCTCACCCCCCCTTGCAGGGGGCCATGAAAAACTGTTTTTT. The gene calls are TRBV18 and TRBJ1-4; 8 bases are a match to TRBD1. Germline CDR1 reads KGHSH; CDR2 reads LQKENI. J was trimmed by 6 bases and V by 3 bases; bases with no gene match: 9. The CDR3 contains 16 residues.

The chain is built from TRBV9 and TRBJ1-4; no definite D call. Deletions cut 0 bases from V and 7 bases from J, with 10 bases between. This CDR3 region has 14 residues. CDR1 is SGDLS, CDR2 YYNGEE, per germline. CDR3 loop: CASSVDQKREKLFF. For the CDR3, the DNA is TGTGCCAGCAGCGTAGACCAAAAGCGTGAAAAACTGTTTTTT.

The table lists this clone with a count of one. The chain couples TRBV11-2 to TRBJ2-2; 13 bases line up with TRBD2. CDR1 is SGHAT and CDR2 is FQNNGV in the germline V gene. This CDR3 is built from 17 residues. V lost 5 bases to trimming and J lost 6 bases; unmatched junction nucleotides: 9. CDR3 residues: CASSPRTSGSMAGELFF. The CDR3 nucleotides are TGTGCCAGCAGCCCTAGGACTAGCGGGAGTATGGCCGGGGAGCTGTTTTTT.

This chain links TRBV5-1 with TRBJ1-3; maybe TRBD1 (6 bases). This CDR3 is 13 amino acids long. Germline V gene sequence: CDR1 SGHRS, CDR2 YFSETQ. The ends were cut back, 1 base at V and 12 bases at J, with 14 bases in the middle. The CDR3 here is CASSLTTGTGIYF. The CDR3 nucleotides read TGCGCCAGCAGCTTGACCACAGGGACCGGCATATATTTT.

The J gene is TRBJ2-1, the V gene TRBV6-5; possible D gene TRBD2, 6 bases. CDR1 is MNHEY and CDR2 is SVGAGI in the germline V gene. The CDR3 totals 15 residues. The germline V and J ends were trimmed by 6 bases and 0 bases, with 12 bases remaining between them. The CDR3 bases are TGTGCCAGCAGAATCCGGGGGTACTCCTACAATGAGCAGTTCTTC. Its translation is CASRIRGYSYNEQFF.

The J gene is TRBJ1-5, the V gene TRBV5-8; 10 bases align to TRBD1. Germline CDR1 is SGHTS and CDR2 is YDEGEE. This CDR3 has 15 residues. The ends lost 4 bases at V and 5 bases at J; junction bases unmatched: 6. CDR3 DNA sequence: TGTGCCAGCAGCCTACCGGGACAGGGGTATCAGCCCCAGCATTTT. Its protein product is CASSLPGQGYQPQHF.

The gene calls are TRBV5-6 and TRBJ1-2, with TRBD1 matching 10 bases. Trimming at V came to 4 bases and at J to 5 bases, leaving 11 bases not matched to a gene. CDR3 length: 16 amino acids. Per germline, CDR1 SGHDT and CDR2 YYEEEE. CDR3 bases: TGTGCCAGCAGCGGGGGACAGGGGTACAGCTTTTATGGCTACACCTTC. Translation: CASSGGQGYSFYGYTF.

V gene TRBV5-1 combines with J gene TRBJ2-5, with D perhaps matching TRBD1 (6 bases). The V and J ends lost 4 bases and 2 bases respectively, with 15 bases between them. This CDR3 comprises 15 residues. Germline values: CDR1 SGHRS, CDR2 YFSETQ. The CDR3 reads CASSTGGHRQETQYF. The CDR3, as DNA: TGCGCCAGCAGCACTGGGGGACATAGACAAGAGACCCAGTACTTC.

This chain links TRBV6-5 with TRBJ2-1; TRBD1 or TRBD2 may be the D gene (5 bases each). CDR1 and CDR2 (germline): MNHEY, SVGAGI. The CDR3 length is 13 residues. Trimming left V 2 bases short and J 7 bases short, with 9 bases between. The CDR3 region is CASSYERGNEQFF. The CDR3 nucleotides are TGTGCCAGCAGTTACGAGAGGGGTAATGAGCAGTTCTTC.

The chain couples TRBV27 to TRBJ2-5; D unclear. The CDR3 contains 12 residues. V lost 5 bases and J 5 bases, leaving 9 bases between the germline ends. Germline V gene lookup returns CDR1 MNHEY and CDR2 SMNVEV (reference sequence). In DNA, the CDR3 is TGTGCCAGCAGTCGGATGGGGGAGACCCAGTACTTC. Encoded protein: CASSRMGETQYF.

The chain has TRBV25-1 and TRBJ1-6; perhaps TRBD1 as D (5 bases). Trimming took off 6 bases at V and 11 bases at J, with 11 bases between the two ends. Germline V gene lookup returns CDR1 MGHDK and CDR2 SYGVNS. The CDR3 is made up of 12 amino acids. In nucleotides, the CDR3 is TGTGCCAGCAGCGGGGGTTTGACACCCCTCCACTTT. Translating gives CASSGGLTPLHF.

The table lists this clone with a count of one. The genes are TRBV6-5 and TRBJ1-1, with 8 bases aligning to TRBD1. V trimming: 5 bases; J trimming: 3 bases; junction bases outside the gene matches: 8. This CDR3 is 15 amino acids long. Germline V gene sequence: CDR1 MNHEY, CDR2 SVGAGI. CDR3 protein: CASSLTGVSDTEAFF. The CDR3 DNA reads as TGTGCCAGCAGTCTGACAGGGGTTTCGGACACTGAAGCTTTCTTT.

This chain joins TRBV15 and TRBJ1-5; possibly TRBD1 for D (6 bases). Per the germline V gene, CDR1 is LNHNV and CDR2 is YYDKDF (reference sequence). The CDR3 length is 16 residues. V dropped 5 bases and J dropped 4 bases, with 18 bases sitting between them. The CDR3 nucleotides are TGTGCCACCAGCCGCCCGCCCGGGGGGGCAAATCAGCCCCAGCATTTT. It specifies CATSRPPGGANQPQHF.

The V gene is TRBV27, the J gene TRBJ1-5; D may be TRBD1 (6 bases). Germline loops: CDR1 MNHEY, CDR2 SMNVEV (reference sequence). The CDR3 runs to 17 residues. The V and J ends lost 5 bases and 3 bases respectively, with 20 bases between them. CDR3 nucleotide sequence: TGTGCCAGCAGTCGTAGGGGGGGAGGGGCAGCCAATCAGCCCCAGCATTTT. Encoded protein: CASSRRGGGAANQPQHF.

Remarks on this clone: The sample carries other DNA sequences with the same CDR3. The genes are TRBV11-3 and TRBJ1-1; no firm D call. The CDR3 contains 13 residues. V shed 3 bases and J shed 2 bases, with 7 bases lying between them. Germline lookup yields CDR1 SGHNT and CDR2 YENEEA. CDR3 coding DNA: TGTGCCAGCAGCTTTCAGGTAAACACTGAAGCTTTCTTT. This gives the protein CASSFQVNTEAFF.

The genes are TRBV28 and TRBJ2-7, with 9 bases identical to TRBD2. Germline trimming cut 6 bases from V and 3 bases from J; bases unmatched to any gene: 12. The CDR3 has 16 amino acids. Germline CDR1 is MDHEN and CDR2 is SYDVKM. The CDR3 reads CASSSGVSGRRYEQYF. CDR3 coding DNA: TGTGCCAGCAGCTCCGGGGTTAGCGGGAGACGCTACGAGCAGTACTTC.

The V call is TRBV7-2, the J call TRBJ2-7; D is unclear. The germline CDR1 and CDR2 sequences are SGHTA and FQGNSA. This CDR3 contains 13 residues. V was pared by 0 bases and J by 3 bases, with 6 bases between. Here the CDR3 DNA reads TGTGCCAGCAGCTTAGCAGGGATCTACGAGCAGTACTTC. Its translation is CASSLAGIYEQYF. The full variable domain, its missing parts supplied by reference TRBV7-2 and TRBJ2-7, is GAGVSQSPSNKVTEKGKDVELRCDPISGHTALYWYRQSLGQGLEFLIYFQGNSAPDKSGLPSDRFSAERTGGSVSTLTIQRTQQEDSAVYLCASSLAGIYEQYFGPGTRLTVT.

In DNA, the CDR3 is TGTGCCAGCAAGTTTATTGGGACAGGGGAAGAGACCCAGTACTTC. Translation gives CASKFIGTGEETQYF. The chain couples TRBV5-6 to TRBJ2-5; the match to TRBD1 covers 10 bases. Looked up from germline, CDR1 is SGHDT and CDR2 is YYEEEE. V was clipped by 6 bases and J by 3 bases; unmatched bases: 8. This CDR3 contains 15 residues.